The entry below describes one T cell receptor beta chain. This specimen comes from a study of T cell responses to AZD1222 COVID-19 vaccine. Sequencing was performed with immunoSEQ multiplex PCR; in TCRdb, only in-frame clones are kept and a portion is missing. This sample yields more than 120,000 clones, of which nearly 90% are seen a single time; about 5.4% belongs to the top ten. Germline V gives CDR1 SGHAT, CDR2 FQDESV (reference sequence). Trimming removed 2 bases from V and 1 base from J; junction bases left unmatched: 2. The CDR3 has 15 residues. This TCR was sampled from an adult who received the MenACWY meningococcal vaccine as a control. V and J are TRBV11-1 and TRBJ1-1, with 9 bases fitting TRBD1. Sample: peripheral blood, taken 28 days after the second dose of the MenACWY control vaccine. This CDR3 is CASSLPDRGNTEAFF. CDR3 DNA: TGTGCCAGCAGCTTACCGGACAGGGGGAACACTGAAGCTTTCTTT.